Described below is a single TCR beta chain sequence and its context. This entry is derived from a study of cytotoxic CD8 clonotypes in ibrutinib-treated CLL. Study summary: Overall, roughly 25 responses were partial and 2 complete; following median 68 months, about 15 patients stayed remitted and about 12 progressed.

This CDR3 region has 18 residues. Trimming left V 1 base short and J 0 bases short, with 17 bases between. From germline, CDR1 is SSHAT and CDR2 FNYEAQ (reference sequence). The data were produced by immunoSEQ multiplex PCR, yet TCRdb's version contains in-frame clones alone and is incomplete. In the table there are about 68,000 clones, more than 75% of which are singletons. This specimen consisted of PBMCs, obtained at disease progression, from a patient treated with ibrutinib. The TCR comes from a human donor with chronic lymphocytic leukemia. The chain recombines TRBV7-7 with TRBJ2-3; D assignment may be TRBD1 or TRBD2 (5 bases each). In nucleotides, the CDR3 is TGTGCCAGCAGCTTAGGTACTCTGAGAGGGGCTAGCACAGATACGCAGTATTTT. Amino acids: CASSLGTLRGASTDTQYF.